This record concerns one TCR beta chain sequence. Its specificity is unknown. The J segment lost 4 bases and the V segment lost 1 base, leaving 9 bases of the junction unmatched. CDR1 is GTSNPN, CDR2 SVGIG, per germline (reference sequence). This CDR3 has 15 residues. This sample is drawn from a study of T cell responses to AZD1222 COVID-19 vaccine. The assay was immunoSEQ multiplex PCR, and TCRdb's table has in-frame clones only and misses some. Of over 150,000 clones listed, approximately 90% are singletons. Study findings and constraints: Females made up more of the donors, who were largely white British, and clonal diversity may have come out too low. Regions left unmutated in variants are reportedly the target of nearly half of spike-specific TCRs.

This sequence originates from an adult in good health. The chain links TRBV30 to TRBJ2-7; the match to TRBD1 covers 8 bases. The material sequenced was peripheral blood, taken on day 0 of AZD1222 vaccination. The CDR3 region is CAWSGRTGSLYEQYF. CDR3 nucleotide sequence: TGTGCCTGGAGTGGGAGGACAGGGTCGCTGTACGAGCAGTACTTC.